Listed below are T cell receptor beta chains from one sample, sequenced in a study of blood T cell repertoires in COVID-19. The table came from immunoSEQ multiplex PCR; TCRdb's copy has only in-frame clones and leaves some out. The sample holds around 380,000 clones, approximately 80% seen once. The source material was peripheral blood. These receptors came from a human donor with acute or convalescent COVID-19. The donor label of this sample is uncertain. Both conserved end residues are part of each CDR3. D genes are given only for firm matches. The size entry is marked missing in some rows and otherwise reads once, few, many or a size class.

>TRBV10-2|.|.|TRBJ1-2
TGCGCCAGCAGTGATCAGGGGTTGAGTAACTATGGCTACACCTTC
CASSDQGLSNYGYTF
>TRBV20-1|TRBD1|.|TRBJ2-7
TGCAGTGCTAGTATTGACAGGGACGAGCAGTACTTC
CSASIDRDEQYF
>TRBV3-1/TRBV3-2|.|.|TRBJ2-1
TGTGCCAGCAGCCATTCTCCTTACAGGTCTGCCTACAATGAGCAGTTCTTC
CASSHSPYRSAYNEQFF
>TRBV25-1|.|once|TRBJ1-5
TGTGCCAGCCAAAACAGTAGGAGCAATCAGCCCCAGCATTTT
CASQNSRSNQPQHF
>TRBV29-1|TRBD1|.|TRBJ1-1
TGCAGCGTTGACGGGACAGTGAACACTGAAGCTTTCTTT
CSVDGTVNTEAFF
>TRBV19|.|once|TRBJ1-1
TGTGCCAGTACCACCGTGGGACTGCTCATGAACACTGAAGCTTTCTTT
CASTTVGLLMNTEAFF
>TRBV5-1|.|.|TRBJ2-1
TGCGCCAGCAGCTCCTGGACTTCGAGCTCCTACAATGAGCAGTTCTTC
CASSSWTSSSYNEQFF
>TRBV5-4|TRBD1|.|TRBJ2-4
TGTGCCAGCAGCCGGGACAGGGACATTCAGTACTTC
CASSRDRDIQYF
>TRBV28|TRBD1|.|TRBJ1-1
TGTGCCAGCAGCAACCTCCGGACAGGGGGCTTGGGGAACACTGAAGCTTTCTTT
CASSNLRTGGLGNTEAFF
>TRBV18|TRBD2|.|TRBJ2-7
TGTGCCAGCTCACCAGCTAGCGGGGGAACCTACGAGCAGTACTTC
CASSPASGGTYEQYF
>TRBV5-1|.|.|TRBJ2-1
TGCGCCAGCAGCTTGACAACAGACTCCTACAATGAGCAGTTCTTC
CASSLTTDSYNEQFF
>TRBV27|TRBD1|few|TRBJ2-5
TGTGCCAGCAGTCGTATGCGCGGAGACAGGGCGTCGGGGGAGACCCAGTACTTC
CASSRMRGDRASGETQYF
>TRBV2|.|.|TRBJ1-4
TGTGCCAGCAGCTCAACAGGGTCAAGCCCTAAACTGTTTTTT
CASSSTGSSPKLFF
>TRBV5-4|TRBD1|.|TRBJ2-7
TGTGCCAGCAGGGGGGACAGCTCGTACGAGCAGTACTTC
CASRGDSSYEQYF
>TRBV3-1/TRBV3-2|TRBD2|.|TRBJ2-1
TGTGCCAGCAGCCAGATACTAGCGGGGGTTTACAATGAGCAGTTCTTC
CASSQILAGVYNEQFF
>TRBV10-2|TRBD2|.|TRBJ2-7
TGCGCCAGCACCCCACTAGCGGCTAGCTCCTACGAGCAGTACTTC
CASTPLAASSYEQYF
>TRBV7-2|.|.|TRBJ1-3
TGTGCCAGCAGCTACGACGCGGGAACTGGAAACACCATATATTTT
CASSYDAGTGNTIYF
>TRBV2|TRBD2|many|TRBJ2-2
TGTGCCATCCCACGACCCGGGACTAGCGTCGCCGGGGAGCTGTTTTTT
CAIPRPGTSVAGELFF
>TRBV4-2|TRBD1|.|TRBJ1-5
TGTGCCAGCGGGAGCAACAGGGGGCTTCAGCCCCAGCATTTT
CASGSNRGLQPQHF
>TRBV5-1|TRBD1|.|TRBJ2-7
TGCGCCAGCAGCCTTAAAGTCGGGACAGGGGTTCTCGAGCAGTACTTC
CASSLKVGTGVLEQYF
>TRBV15|.|.|TRBJ1-6
TGTGCCACCAGCCCAGTGAATTCACCCCTCCACTTT
CATSPVNSPLHF
>TRBV28|.|few|TRBJ1-5
TGTGCCAGCAGTTTAGCCCGCCAGGCCGGCCTCCGTCAGCCCCAGCATTTT
CASSLARQAGLRQPQHF
>TRBV28|.|once|TRBJ1-4
TGTGCCAGCAGCCCTACCGGGATCATTAATGAAAAACTGTTTTTT
CASSPTGIINEKLFF
>TRBV5-1|.|.|TRBJ1-1
TGCGCCAGCAGCTTCCTAGGCGGAAACACTGAAGCTTTCTTT
CASSFLGGNTEAFF
>TRBV19|TRBD1|.|TRBJ1-2
TGTGCCACTCGAGAGAGGGGGCACAATAACTATGGCTACACCTTC
CATRERGHNNYGYTF
>TRBV19|.|.|TRBJ1-1
TGTGCCAGTAGAGTCCAAGGACAGTACTACACTGAAGCTTTCTTT
CASRVQGQYYTEAFF
>TRBV7-8|.|.|TRBJ1-5
TGTGCCAGCAGCTTGGTGGAGCTTCGGCCCCAGCATTTT
CASSLVELRPQHF
>TRBV16|TRBD1|.|TRBJ1-5
TGTGCCAGCAGCCGGGACAGGGGTACCAATCAGCCCCAGCATTTT
CASSRDRGTNQPQHF
>TRBV7-6|.|few|TRBJ1-5
TGTGCCAGCAGCTTAGGGGGATGGGAGAGCAATCAGCCCCAGCATTTT
CASSLGGWESNQPQHF
>TRBV6-2/TRBV6-3|TRBD2|.|TRBJ2-7
TGTGCCAGCAGTTACTCGACCTCCATAGCGGGAGGTTTCTACGAGCAGTACTTC
CASSYSTSIAGGFYEQYF
>TRBV19|.|.|TRBJ1-2
TGTGCCAGTAGTATCCCAGGTTATGGCTACACCTTC
CASSIPGYGYTF
>TRBV10-3|.|.|TRBJ1-1
TGTGCCATCAGTGATGGGTCCTGGAGGTCTGAAGCTTTCTTT
CAISDGSWRSEAFF
>TRBV2|TRBD1|.|TRBJ2-5
TGTGCCAGCAGCAAATGGGACAGGGGGAATTCTGGAGGGGAGACCCAGTACTTC
CASSKWDRGNSGGETQYF
>TRBV15|TRBD1|many|TRBJ1-1
TGTGCCACCAGCACAGGTCCCGGGACAGGGGCTTGGGAGACTGAAGCTTTCTTT
CATSTGPGTGAWETEAFF
>TRBV5-1|.|.|TRBJ1-1
TGCGCCAGCAGCTTGTCAGGGAACGAAGCTTTCTTT
CASSLSGNEAFF
>TRBV7-6|TRBD1|.|TRBJ1-1
TGTGCCAGCAGCTTAGCGCTCCGGACAGGGAGCGGCACTGAAGCTTTCTTT
CASSLALRTGSGTEAFF
>TRBV5-4|.|.|TRBJ2-7
TGTGCCAGCAGAGCCGGGACTGACTCCTACGAGCAGTACTTC
CASRAGTDSYEQYF
>TRBV2|TRBD1|few|TRBJ2-2
TGTGCCAGCAGTGTGGACAGGCGGATGGGGGAGCTGTTTTTT
CASSVDRRMGELFF
>TRBV10-3|TRBD1|.|TRBJ2-7
TGTGCCATCAGACCCACGGGACAGGGGACCTACGAGCAGTACTTC
CAIRPTGQGTYEQYF
>TRBV9|TRBD2|.|TRBJ2-2
TGTGCCAGCAGCTATCGACTAGCGGAAAACACCGGGGAGCTGTTTTTT
CASSYRLAENTGELFF
>TRBV10-2|.|few|TRBJ1-1
TGCGCCAGCACCCTACAGGGGAACACTGAAGCTTTCTTT
CASTLQGNTEAFF
>TRBV23-1|.|few|TRBJ1-6
TGCGCCAGCAGTCAATCGGAGGTTGCTAATTCACCCCTCCACTTT
CASSQSEVANSPLHF
>TRBV5-6|.|.|TRBJ1-2
TGTGCCAGCAGGTGGGGCTTGTCGAGCTATGGCTACACCTTC
CASRWGLSSYGYTF
>TRBV7-9|.|.|TRBJ2-3
TGTGCCAGCAGCTTAGGTGCGAGCACAGATACGCAGTATTTT
CASSLGASTDTQYF
>TRBV7-9|.|.|TRBJ1-1
TGTGCCAGCAGCTTAGGGACAGCTGAAGCTTTCTTT
CASSLGTAEAFF
>TRBV5-1|.|.|TRBJ2-3
TGCGCCAGCAGCTTCCGGACGGGGAGCACAGATACGCAGTATTTT
CASSFRTGSTDTQYF
>TRBV15|TRBD1|.|TRBJ1-5
TGTGCCACCAGCTTCCCAGGGGGAGGAGGTCAGCCCCAGCATTTT
CATSFPGGGGQPQHF
>TRBV6-1|.|.|TRBJ1-5
TGTGCCAGCAGTGCGATCATAGTCCCTAGCAATCAGCCCCAGCATTTT
CASSAIIVPSNQPQHF